The clone carrying this T cell receptor (beta chain) has just a few counts. This specimen belongs to a study of Ad26.COV2.S vaccination and SARS-CoV-2 variants. Data came from immunoSEQ multiplex PCR; TCRdb stores just in-frame clones and leaves some out. The sample has about 350,000 clones; about 85% are singletons. Documented treatment: around 19 received Ad26.COV2.S at low or high dose, single or two shots; about 5 received placebo; per-sample allocation not given. At day 63 after the first vaccine or placebo injection, samples were drawn. Germline V gene lookup returns CDR1 SEHNR and CDR2 FQNEAQ (reference sequence). V was pared by 2 bases and J by 0 bases, with 11 bases between. The CDR3 runs to 16 residues.

This rearrangement joins TRBV7-9 to TRBJ1-3, with D possibly TRBD1 on 5 matching bases. The TCR was taken from a person aged 18-60 years who received the Ad26.COV2.S COVID-19 vaccine or a placebo. Sequencing used peripheral blood, obtained in a trial of Ad26.COV2.S vaccine versus placebo. CDR3 in amino acids: CASSLPGLSSGNTIYF. The CDR3 DNA reads as TGTGCCAGCAGCTTACCGGGACTTAGCTCTGGAAACACCATATATTTT.